This TCR beta chain emerged from a study of control samples from healthy donors and cancer patients. The V gene's germline CDR1 is SGHVS and CDR2 FQNEAQ. The CDR3 is 17 amino acids. The germline V and J ends were trimmed by 5 bases and 0 bases, with 17 bases remaining between them. Using immunoSEQ multiplex PCR, the repertoire was profiled, and TCRdb retains in-frame clones only, with some absent. Altogether about 55,000 clones are present, 95% to 96% being singletons, with the ten largest covering about 2%. The sequencing input was blood. This chain connects TRBV7-8 to TRBJ1-3; TRBD1 is a possible D gene (6 bases). The receptor was isolated from a woman aged 25 to 45 in good health. The CDR3 nucleotides read TGTGCCAGCAGCCCCGGAACCGGGGGCTACTCTGGAAACACCATATATTTT. Translated, it gives CASSPGTGGYSGNTIYF.